Below, one TCR beta chain is given with its context. The data belong to a study of control samples from healthy donors and cancer patients. The method was immunoSEQ multiplex PCR; TCRdb's version includes in-frame clones alone and lacks a portion of them. The sample has about 51,000 clones; around nine tenths are singletons. The sample was PBMCs. The TCR was taken from a man aged 45-65 years with head and neck cancer.

CDR3 amino acids: CASSLDGGTDTQYF. The CDR3 coding sequence is TGCGCCAGCAGCTTGGATGGGGGCACAGATACGCAGTATTTT. The chain recombines TRBV5-1 with TRBJ2-3; no reliable D call. There are 14 residues in the CDR3. Germline CDR1 and CDR2: SGHRS and YFSETQ. The V end lost 0 bases, the J end lost 1 base, and 6 bases lay between the germline ends.